The 21 T cell receptor beta chains reported below all come from one sample, sequenced in a study of blood T cell repertoires in COVID-19. TCRdb's copy holds only in-frame clones and misses some; the assay was immunoSEQ multiplex PCR. The repertoire holds about 100,000 clones, with about 90% as singletons. Sequenced material: peripheral blood. These receptors came from a young man in a cohort sampled during active COVID-19.

This sequence joins TRBV5-4 and TRBJ2-1, with 7 bases aligning to TRBD2. J lost 3 bases, V lost 2 bases, and 8 bases had no gene match. The CDR3 has 16 amino acids. The V gene's germline CDR1 is SGHNT and CDR2 YYREEE (reference sequence). In DNA, the CDR3 is TGTGCCAGCAGCTTATCACGCGGGGGTGTCTACAATGAGCAGTTCTTC. Amino acid sequence: CASSLSRGGVYNEQFF.

The chain couples TRBV28 to TRBJ2-2; D remains unclear. This CDR3 has 13 amino acids. CDR1 and CDR2 from the germline V gene are MDHEN and SYDVKM. The V and J ends lost 5 bases and 3 bases respectively, with 7 bases between them. CDR3 DNA sequence: TGTGCCAGCAGTCTCCGGGACACCGGGGAGCTGTTTTTT. Translated: CASSLRDTGELFF.

This rearrangement joins TRBV6-1 to TRBJ2-1, with D hard to call. Germline V lookup: CDR1 MNHNS, CDR2 SASEGT. V lost 3 bases and J 6 bases, leaving 6 bases between the germline ends. The CDR3 loop spans 12 amino acids. The CDR3 DNA reads as TGTGCCAGCAGTGAGGCGGCCAATGAGCAGTTCTTC. This encodes CASSEAANEQFF.

The gene calls are TRBV6-5 and TRBJ1-6; D is perhaps TRBD1 (5 bases). Trimming removed 2 bases from V and 9 bases from J, with 11 bases in between. This CDR3 comprises 14 residues. From germline, CDR1 is MNHEY and CDR2 SVGAGI. CDR3 DNA: TGTGCCAGCAGTTACGGTCCGGGGGGTTCACCCCTCCACTTT. It translates to CASSYGPGGSPLHF.

The V call is TRBV7-9, the J call TRBJ2-1; possibly TRBD2 for D (5 bases). Deletions cut 5 bases from V and 9 bases from J, with 17 bases between. CDR1 SEHNR and CDR2 FQNEAQ come from the germline V gene (reference sequence). The CDR3 runs 14 residues. The CDR3 sequence is CASSQVSDYGEQFF. As DNA, the CDR3 is TGTGCCAGCAGCCAGGTGTCTGACTATGGTGAGCAGTTCTTC.

This clone was counted between two and nine times. The J gene is TRBJ2-7, the V gene TRBV5-5, with D perhaps matching TRBD1 (6 bases). The germline CDR1 and CDR2 sequences are SGHKS and YYEKEE (reference sequence). CDR3 size: 14 residues. The V and J ends lost 4 bases and 1 base respectively, with 12 bases between them. CDR3 nucleotide sequence: TGTGCCAGCAGCCTCGGGACACCTTCCTACGAGCAGTACTTC. Its translation is CASSLGTPSYEQYF.

This chain links TRBV27 with TRBJ2-3; D is unresolved. The CDR3 covers 12 residues. Per the germline V gene, CDR1 is MNHEY and CDR2 is SMNVEV (reference sequence). With 8 bases removed from V and 4 bases from J, the gap between germline ends came to 10 bases. The CDR3 coding sequence is TGTGCCAGCCGCTCCACGGCAGATACGCAGTATTTT. Its translation: CASRSTADTQYF.

The chain links TRBV3-1 (or the pseudogene TRBV3-2) to TRBJ2-7; no definite D call. This CDR3 has 12 residues. Germline-derived CDR1 and CDR2 are LGHDT and YNNKEL (reference sequence). Between the trimmed V and J ends, which lost 8 bases and 3 bases, there was a span of 11 bases. CDR3 loop: CASASHNYEQYF. The CDR3 DNA reads as TGTGCCAGCGCGTCCCATAACTACGAGCAGTACTTC.

The chain employs TRBV6-6 and TRBJ1-1, with 8 bases that match TRBD1. The J segment lost 0 bases and the V segment lost 10 bases, leaving 10 bases of the junction unmatched. The CDR3 has 15 amino acids. Germline CDR1 MNHNY, CDR2 SVGAGI (reference sequence). This chain's CDR3 is CATRPGTGMNTEAFF. The CDR3 bases are TGTGCCACCAGGCCCGGGACAGGAATGAACACTGAAGCTTTCTTT.

Written as DNA, the CDR3 is TGTGCCAGTAGTGCGGGGAGGTCGCTAGGGGCAGGCCAGCCCCAGCATTTT. Encoded protein: CASSAGRSLGAGQPQHF. The chain carries TRBV19 and TRBJ1-5; TRBD1 might be the D (5 bases). CDR3 length: 17 residues. V was shortened by 5 bases and J by 7 bases, with 24 bases between the two germline ends. Germline CDR1 LNHDA, CDR2 SQIVND (reference sequence).

The J gene is TRBJ2-3, the V gene TRBV3-1 (or the pseudogene TRBV3-2); TRBD2 agrees at 8 bases. This CDR3 contains 14 residues. The ends lost 1 base at V and 5 bases at J; junction bases unmatched: 2. Germline V lookup: CDR1 LGHDT, CDR2 YNNKEL (reference sequence). The CDR3 spells CASSQGGGRDTQYF. CDR3 in DNA: TGTGCCAGCAGCCAAGGCGGGGGGAGAGATACGCAGTATTTT.

The chain employs TRBV6-5 and TRBJ2-3; no firm D call. The CDR3 runs 16 residues. Germline V CDR1 and CDR2: MNHEY, SVGAGI. Trimming left V 4 bases short and J 2 bases short, with 16 bases between. This CDR3 is CASSSSAYHYTDTQYF. Here the CDR3 DNA reads TGTGCCAGCAGTTCCTCGGCATACCATTACACAGATACGCAGTATTTT.

The table lists this clone with a few counts. The V gene is TRBV11-1, the J gene TRBJ2-7, with TRBD2 matching over 8 bases. The trim removed 5 bases at V and 3 bases at J, leaving 6 bases unmatched. CDR3 length: 14 residues. Germline lookup yields CDR1 SGHAT and CDR2 FQDESV (reference sequence). DNA for the CDR3: TGTGCCAGCAGCCCACGACTAGCGATCTACGAGCAGTACTTC. Translated, it gives CASSPRLAIYEQYF.

The chain joins TRBV7-9 to TRBJ1-2; D remains ambiguous. The germline CDR1 and CDR2 sequences are SEHNR and FQNEAQ (reference sequence). The length of the CDR3 is 15 residues. Trimming removed 1 base from V and 2 bases from J, with 11 bases in between. CDR3 sequence reads: CASSLESEGNYGYTF. In DNA, the CDR3 is TGTGCCAGCAGCTTAGAATCGGAGGGAAACTATGGCTACACCTTC. Combining the CDR3 with reference TRBV7-9 and TRBJ1-2 gives the whole variable domain DTGVSQNPRHKITKRGQNVTFRCDPISEHNRLYWYRQTLGQGPEFLTYFQNEAQLEKSRLLSDRFSAERPKGSFSTLEIQRTEQGDSAMYLCASSLESEGNYGYTFGSGTRLTVV.

This sequence joins TRBV6-1 and TRBJ2-3; D unresolved. V gave up 4 bases and J gave up 1 base, with 15 bases separating them. This CDR3 spans 16 amino acids. Per the germline V gene, CDR1 is MNHNS and CDR2 is SASEGT. The DNA for the CDR3 is TGTGCCAGCAGTGGAGTGGTCCGAGGAGGCACAGATACGCAGTATTTT. This encodes CASSGVVRGGTDTQYF.

This sequence joins TRBV29-1 and TRBJ2-1; TRBD2 aligns across 7 bases. Germline assignment: CDR1 SQVTM and CDR2 ANQGSEA. V was pared by 1 base and J by 8 bases, with 5 bases of the junction left unmatched. The CDR3 length is 13 residues. The CDR3 nucleotides read TGCAGCGTTGAAGGGGGGGGGATCGATGAGCAGTTCTTC. As protein: CSVEGGGIDEQFF.

V usage is TRBV14 and J usage is TRBJ1-1; D possibly corresponds to TRBD1 (5 bases). The CDR3 spans 14 residues. Trimming left V 4 bases short and J 4 bases short, with 13 bases between. Germline V gene sequence: CDR1 SGHDN, CDR2 FVKESK. CDR3 protein: CASSPGRGSTEAFF. CDR3 coding DNA: TGTGCCAGCAGCCCCGGGAGGGGAAGCACTGAAGCTTTCTTT. Drawing the rest from reference TRBV14 and TRBJ1-1, the complete variable domain is EAGVTQFPSHSVIEKGQTVTLRCDPISGHDNLYWYRRVMGKEIKFLLHFVKESKQDESGMPNNRFLAERTGGTYSTLKVQPAELEDSGVYFCASSPGRGSTEAFFGQGTRLTVV.

This rearrangement joins TRBV5-5 to TRBJ1-1; unclear D gene. Germline V gene sequence: CDR1 SGHKS, CDR2 YYEKEE (reference sequence). This CDR3 has 14 amino acids. The V gene lost 2 bases and the J gene lost 0 bases, with 8 bases spanning the gap. The CDR3 nucleotides are TGTGCCAGCAGCTTACAGAGGGTGAACACTGAAGCTTTCTTT. Protein: CASSLQRVNTEAFF.

The chain links TRBV3-1 (or the pseudogene TRBV3-2) to TRBJ1-3; 12 nucleotides align to TRBD1. The CDR3 is 16 amino acids. Germline V CDR1 and CDR2: LGHDT, YNNKEL (reference sequence). V lost 1 base, J lost 4 bases, and 2 bases stayed unmatched. The DNA of the CDR3 is TGTGCCAGCAGCCAAGCGGGACAGGGGGCGGGAAACACCATATATTTT. Its protein is CASSQAGQGAGNTIYF.

The chain joins TRBV7-2 to TRBJ1-2, with 10 bases matching TRBD1. J was trimmed by 6 bases and V by 2 bases; bases with no gene match: 3. This CDR3 is 14 amino acids long. Germline assignment: CDR1 SGHTA and CDR2 FQGNSA. In DNA, the CDR3 is TGTGCCAGCAGCTTACAGGACAGGGGGGATGGCTACACCTTC. This sequence encodes CASSLQDRGDGYTF.

The count of this clone is one. The chain couples TRBV7-8 to TRBJ1-3, with D perhaps TRBD1 (5 bases). CDR1 and CDR2 (germline): SGHVS, FQNEAQ. V gave up 1 base and J gave up 0 bases, with 10 bases separating them. CDR3 length: 16 residues. The CDR3 region is CASSLGGVSSGNTIYF. DNA for the CDR3: TGTGCCAGCAGCTTAGGGGGGGTTAGCTCTGGAAACACCATATATTTT.